One sample yielded the 21 T cell receptor beta chains listed below, sequenced in a study of T-cell reconstitution after alpha-beta-depleted transplantation in children. The TCRbeta library was prepared with unique molecular identifiers. TCRdb independently ran MiXCR on the PCR reads; one entry per CDR3 protein. Of roughly 310,000 distinct CDR3 sequences in the sample, approximately 23% were seen once. Source: PBMCs, mostly from graft donor cells, taken 180 days after TCRalphabeta/CD19-depleted stem cell transplant. These receptor sequences come from a male patient younger than 18 who had a stem cell transplant for acute lymphoblastic leukemia, so the T cells may come from the graft donor.

This clonotype was found a few times. The V and J genes are TRBV18 and TRBJ2-3, with D perhaps TRBD2 (5 bases). The CDR3 is made up of 14 amino acids. Germline CDR1 and CDR2: KGHSH and LQKENI. V gave up 3 bases and J gave up 4 bases, with 11 bases separating them. CDR3 protein: CASSPEVGADTQYF. The CDR3 DNA reads TGTGCCAGCTCACCGGAGGTGGGCGCAGATACGCAGTATTTT.

This clonotype has a count of ten or more. The CDR3 DNA reads as TGTGCCAGCAGCTTTCGGAGGGCGGGGGATTCCGTCTACGAGCAGTACTTC. It encodes CASSFRRAGDSVYEQYF. The chain couples TRBV5-5 to TRBJ2-7, with 7 bases that match TRBD2. The CDR3 loop spans 17 amino acids. Germline-derived CDR1 and CDR2 are SGHKS and YYEKEE (reference sequence). V dropped 2 bases and J dropped 3; count of bases not matched to a gene: 14.

This chain connects TRBV4-2 to TRBJ2-5; D gene ambiguous. Germline-derived CDR1 and CDR2 are LGHNA and YNFKEQ. The CDR3 spans 16 residues. V was cut by 0 bases and J by 5 bases, with 16 bases left in between. Here the CDR3 reads CASSQDIVGSGETQYF. Here the CDR3 DNA reads TGTGCCAGCAGCCAAGATATAGTCGGATCCGGGGAGACCCAGTACTTC.

This clonotype was detected ten times or more. J is TRBJ2-7 and V is TRBV7-9, with D unresolved. The germline gives CDR1 SEHNR, CDR2 FQNEAQ (reference sequence). V gave up 0 bases and J gave up 6 bases, with 12 bases separating them. The CDR3 is 14 residues long. The CDR3 loop reads CASSLALVVSEQYF. CDR3 sequence (DNA): TGTGCCAGCAGCTTAGCGCTCGTCGTCAGCGAGCAGTACTTC.

The V call is TRBV7-2, the J call TRBJ2-3; 10 nucleotides match TRBD2. The V gene end was trimmed by 1 base and the J gene end by 2 bases; junction bases not matched to a gene: 3. This CDR3 has 16 amino acids. The germline gives CDR1 SGHTA, CDR2 FQGNSA. The CDR3 DNA reads TGTGCCAGCAGCTTAGGGGGACTAGCGTCCACAGATACGCAGTATTTT. It is translated as CASSLGGLASTDTQYF.

This clonotype was counted many times. The chain combines TRBV12-3 or TRBV12-4 with TRBJ2-3, with 7 nucleotides matching TRBD2. V was pared by 2 bases and J by 3 bases, with 14 bases of the junction left unmatched. The CDR3 is 18 residues long. DNA for the CDR3: TGTGCCAGCAGTTTATCAGTATTAGCGGGCCGAGGTACAGATACGCAGTATTTT. Encoded protein: CASSLSVLAGRGTDTQYF.

A word on this clonotype: Without the conserved terminal phenylalanine or tryptophan, this CDR3 likely stems from a read error. Because the CDR3's place on the DNA is in doubt, the DNA is left out and the CDR3 is given as listed by TCRdb. This sequence joins TRBV2 and TRBJ2-7; the table calls TRBD1, which could not be checked here. The CDR3 spans 13 amino acids, including both terminal residues. From germline, CDR1 is SNHLY and CDR2 FYNNEI. The CDR3 sequence is CASRIGRDSPTGS.

The chain has TRBV12-3 or TRBV12-4 and TRBJ2-1; 8 nucleotides line up with TRBD2. This CDR3 is 16 amino acids long. J gave up 0 bases and V 5 bases, and 6 bases lay outside the gene matches. The CDR3 DNA reads as TGTGCCAGCAGTGGTAGCGGGGTGAGCTCCTACAATGAGCAGTTCTTC. Amino acids: CASSGSGVSSYNEQFF.

J is TRBJ2-5 and V is TRBV5-4, with D perhaps matching TRBD2 (5 bases). Trimming stripped 2 bases from V and 2 bases from J, with 10 bases between. The CDR3 is 14 amino acids. Germline V CDR1 and CDR2: SGHNT, YYREEE (reference sequence). The chain's CDR3 is CASSFQWEQETQYF. The CDR3 bases are TGTGCCAGCAGCTTTCAGTGGGAGCAAGAGACCCAGTACTTC.

This chain links TRBV20-1 with TRBJ2-3, with TRBD2 matching 9 bases. The CDR3 is made up of 14 amino acids. Trimming at V came to 5 bases and at J to 1 base, leaving 4 bases not matched to a gene. The germline V gene has CDR1 DFQATT and CDR2 SNEGSKA (reference sequence). Here the CDR3 reads CSAPRTSGTDTQYF. The DNA for the CDR3 is TGCAGTGCTCCCAGGACTAGCGGCACAGATACGCAGTATTTT.

This clonotype appeared a few times. The chain links TRBV6-5 to TRBJ1-5; D is ambiguous. The CDR3 is made up of 13 amino acids. V lost 6 bases and J lost 7, with 13 bases in between. CDR1 and CDR2 from the germline V gene are MNHEY and SVGAGI. The CDR3 DNA sequence: TGTGCCAGCAGCCCCAGTATGGGCCAGCCCCAGCATTTT. Its protein is CASSPSMGQPQHF.

The sample holds many counts of this clonotype. The CDR3 nucleotides are TGCGCCAGCAGCTTGATAGCGGGGTACACCGGGGAGCTGTTTTTT. The encoded protein is CASSLIAGYTGELFF. This chain uses TRBV5-1 with TRBJ2-2, with 8 bases fitting TRBD2. Germline CDR1 and CDR2: SGHRS and YFSETQ. CDR3 length: 15 residues. The V gene end was trimmed by 1 base and the J gene end by 3 bases; junction bases not matched to a gene: 2.

This clonotype was detected many times. The rearrangement joins TRBV12-3 or TRBV12-4 to TRBJ2-7, with TRBD2 matching over 7 bases. The CDR3 has 13 residues. The trim removed 6 bases at V and 2 bases at J, leaving 4 bases unmatched. For the CDR3, the DNA is TGTGCCAGCAGACTTAGCGGGCCCTACGAGCAGTACTTC. It encodes CASRLSGPYEQYF.

The V and J genes are TRBV12-3 or TRBV12-4 and TRBJ2-5; 8 bases fit TRBD1. This CDR3 comprises 16 residues. Trimming cost V 3 bases and J 5 bases; bases outside gene matches: 11. In DNA, the CDR3 is TGTGCCAGCAGTTTTGGCGGACAGGGTGGTCGCGAGACCCAGTACTTC. Its translation: CASSFGGQGGRETQYF.

The chain links TRBV2 to TRBJ2-1, with 11 nucleotides matching TRBD2. This CDR3 comprises 19 residues. From germline, CDR1 is SNHLY and CDR2 FYNNEI. J gave up 6 bases and V 5 bases, and 18 bases lay outside the gene matches. CDR3 sequence: CASSPPLLGLADLLNEQFF. CDR3 nucleotide sequence: TGTGCCAGCAGTCCTCCTCTACTGGGACTAGCGGACCTCCTCAATGAGCAGTTCTTC. Together with reference TRBV2 and TRBJ2-1, the CDR3 gives the full variable domain: EPEVTQTPSHQVTQMGQEVILRCVPISNHLYFYWYRQILGQKVEFLVSFYNNEISEKSEIFDDQFSVERPDGSNFTLKIRSTKLEDSAMYFCASSPPLLGLADLLNEQFFGPGTRLTVL.

This clonotype was observed many times. The chain is built from TRBV4-2 and TRBJ2-7; unclear D gene. Germline V lookup: CDR1 LGHNA, CDR2 YNFKEQ. V was cut by 0 bases and J by 0 bases, with 9 bases left in between. The CDR3 is 15 residues long. CDR3 in DNA: TGTGCCAGCAGCCAAGATATACGGGCCTCCTACGAGCAGTACTTC. Its protein product is CASSQDIRASYEQYF.

The chain employs TRBV27 and TRBJ2-4, with D maybe TRBD1 (6 bases). Germline CDR1 and CDR2: MNHEY and SMNVEV (reference sequence). The CDR3 has 15 amino acids. V gave up 2 bases and J gave up 4 bases, with 12 bases separating them. The CDR3 loop reads CASSLLGTKKNIQYF. CDR3 coding DNA: TGTGCCAGCAGTTTACTTGGGACAAAAAAAAACATTCAGTACTTC.

The chain employs TRBV29-1 and TRBJ2-7; no firm D call. Germline values: CDR1 SQVTM, CDR2 ANQGSEA. With 3 bases removed from V and 4 bases from J, the gap between germline ends came to 13 bases. The CDR3 runs to 13 residues. The CDR3 bases are TGCAGCGTTGAGTCGGAAGAGACATACGAGCAGTACTTC. It encodes CSVESEETYEQYF.

The chain combines TRBV7-6 with TRBJ2-3; D perhaps matches TRBD2 (6 bases). V dropped 5 bases and J dropped 0 bases, with 15 bases sitting between them. Germline V gene data show CDR1 as SGHVS and CDR2 as FNYEAQ. This CDR3 spans 16 amino acids. CDR3 sequence reads: CASSVRSGSSTDTQYF. For the CDR3, the DNA is TGTGCCAGCAGCGTACGAAGCGGGTCTAGCACAGATACGCAGTATTTT.

This clonotype was seen more than once but under ten times. V is TRBV6-1 and J is TRBJ1-1; TRBD1 agrees at 9 bases. Germline V gene sequence: CDR1 MNHNS, CDR2 SASEGT. V shed 6 bases and J 4 bases; nucleotides not matched to a gene: 9. The CDR3 runs to 15 residues. The DNA of the CDR3 is TGTGCCAGCAGCCCCTGGGACAGGGTATTCACTGAAGCTTTCTTT. The encoded protein is CASSPWDRVFTEAFF.

A few counts support this clonotype. This CDR3 is CASSLWDSYYGYTF. CDR3 nucleotide sequence: TGTGCCAGCAGTTTGTGGGACAGTTACTATGGCTACACCTTC. The chain employs TRBV5-6 and TRBJ1-2; 7 nucleotides line up with TRBD1. With 5 bases clipped from V and 3 bases from J, the junction kept 7 bases outside the gene matches. The CDR3 is 14 amino acids. Per the germline V gene, CDR1 is SGHDT and CDR2 is YYEEEE.